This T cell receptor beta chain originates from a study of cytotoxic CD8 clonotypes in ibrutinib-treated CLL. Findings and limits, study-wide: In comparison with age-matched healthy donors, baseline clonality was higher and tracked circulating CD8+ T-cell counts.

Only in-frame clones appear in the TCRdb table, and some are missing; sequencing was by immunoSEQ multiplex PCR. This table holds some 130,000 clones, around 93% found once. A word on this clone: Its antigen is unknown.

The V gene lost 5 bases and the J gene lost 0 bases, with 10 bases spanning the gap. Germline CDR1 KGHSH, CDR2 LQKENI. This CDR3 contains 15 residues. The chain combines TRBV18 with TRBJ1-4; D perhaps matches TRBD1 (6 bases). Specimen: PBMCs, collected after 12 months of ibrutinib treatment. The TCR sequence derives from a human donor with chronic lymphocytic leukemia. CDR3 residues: CASSSNRATNEKLFF. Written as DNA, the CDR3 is TGTGCCAGCTCATCCAACAGGGCAACTAATGAAAAACTGTTTTTT.